The clone carrying this T cell receptor beta chain turned up a few times. Its matching antigen is unknown. As to treatment: roughly 11-day PBMC culture with coronavirus spike peptide pools or control peptides (ViraFEST assay). This sample stems from a study of vaccination and CD4 T cells after COVID-19. Germline CDR1 is SEHNR and CDR2 is FQNEAQ (reference sequence). The CDR3 runs to 13 residues. V lost 5 bases to trimming and J lost 9 bases, with 14 bases between them. Cultured CD4+ T-cell DNA underwent Oncomine TCR Beta short-read sequencing. Each CDR3 protein is one row after TCRdb ran MiXCR on the PCR reads. This table holds 9,500 to 15,000 distinct CDR3 sequences, 60% found once.

The clonotype originates from a human donor who had recovered from COVID-19. The chain has TRBV7-9 and TRBJ1-5, with D hard to call. Sequencing used CD4+ T cells from blood, cultured in vitro. In DNA, the CDR3 is TGTGCCAGCAGCCCGAATCCCGGCTCGCCCCAGCATTTT. Its translation: CASSPNPGSPQHF.